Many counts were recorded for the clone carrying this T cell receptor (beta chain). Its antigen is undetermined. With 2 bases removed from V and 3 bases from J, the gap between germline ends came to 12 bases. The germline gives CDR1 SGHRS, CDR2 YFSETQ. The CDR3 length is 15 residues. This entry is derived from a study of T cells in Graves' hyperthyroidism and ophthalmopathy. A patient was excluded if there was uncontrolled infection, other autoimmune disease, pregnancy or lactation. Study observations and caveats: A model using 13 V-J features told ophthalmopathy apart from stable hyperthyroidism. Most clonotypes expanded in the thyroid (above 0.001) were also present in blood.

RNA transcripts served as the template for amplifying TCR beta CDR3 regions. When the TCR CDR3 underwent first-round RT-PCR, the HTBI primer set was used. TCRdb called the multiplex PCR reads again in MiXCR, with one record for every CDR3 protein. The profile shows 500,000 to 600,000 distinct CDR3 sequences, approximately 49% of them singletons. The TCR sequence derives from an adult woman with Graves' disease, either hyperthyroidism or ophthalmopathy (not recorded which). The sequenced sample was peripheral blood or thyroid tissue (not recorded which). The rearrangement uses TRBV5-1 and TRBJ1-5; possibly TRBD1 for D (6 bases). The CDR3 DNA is TGCGCCAGCAGCTTCTCCGGGGGCCCCAATCAGCCCCAGCATTTT. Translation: CASSFSGGPNQPQHF.